The 10 T cell receptor beta chains reported below all come from one sample, sequenced in a study of cytomegalovirus exposure and HLA in healthy donors. With 60 Vbeta and 13 Jbeta primers, the PCR was carried out. The repertoire was sequenced with immunoSEQ multiplex PCR; TCRdb's copy has only in-frame clones and lacks some. The data hold approximately 100,000 clones, with 60% to 75% observed a single time. Sequenced input: PBMCs. These receptors all stem from a man aged 55 to 70 in good health and CMV-seronegative.

The V call is TRBV6-1, the J call TRBJ1-1, with 7 bases lining up with TRBD1. From germline, CDR1 is MNHNS and CDR2 SASEGT. The CDR3 contains 14 residues. The junction had 6 bases not matched to a gene; V was cut back by 4 bases and J by 4 bases. The CDR3 spells CASSGQGWATEAFF. The CDR3 DNA sequence: TGTGCCAGCAGTGGACAGGGCTGGGCCACTGAAGCTTTCTTT.

The V gene is TRBV6-5, the J gene TRBJ1-2; 8 bases agree with TRBD1. Germline V gives CDR1 MNHEY, CDR2 SVGAGI. The CDR3 covers 13 residues. V was pared by 6 bases and J by 6 bases, with 6 bases of the junction left unmatched. CDR3 DNA sequence: TGTGCCAGCAGATGGGACAGGTCTAATGGCTACACCTTC. This sequence encodes CASRWDRSNGYTF.

The chain links TRBV6-5 to TRBJ1-3; D not certain. The V end lost 7 bases, the J end lost 7 bases, and 17 bases lay between the germline ends. The CDR3 contains 14 residues. The germline gives CDR1 MNHEY, CDR2 SVGAGI. The CDR3 is CASTLSRYGNTIYF. As DNA, the CDR3 is TGTGCCAGCACGTTGTCCCGGTACGGGAACACCATATATTTT.

This clone has only a few counts. The chain combines TRBV11-3 with TRBJ1-1; TRBD1 agrees at 8 bases. The J segment lost 5 bases and the V segment lost 5 bases, leaving 10 bases of the junction unmatched. The germline V gene has CDR1 SGHNT and CDR2 YENEEA. The CDR3 loop spans 15 amino acids. The CDR3 bases are TGTGCCAGCAGCGATGGACAGGGAGGAATGACTGAAGCTTTCTTT. Translating it yields CASSDGQGGMTEAFF.

This clone was detected once. V and J are TRBV9 and TRBJ1-5, with 7 bases lining up with TRBD1. After removal of 4 bases from V and 3 bases from J, the junction contained 7 bases not matched to a gene. This CDR3 is 15 amino acids long. CDR1 is SGDLS, CDR2 YYNGEE, per germline. The CDR3 DNA is TGTGCCAGCAGCTCGTGGGACAGCCTCAATCAGCCCCAGCATTTT. It codes for CASSSWDSLNQPQHF.

This clone occurred a few times. The chain has TRBV12-5 and TRBJ2-7; the match to TRBD1 covers 7 bases. Germline V gene sequence: CDR1 LGHNT, CDR2 FRNRAP. Unmatched junction bases numbered 6, after V lost 5 bases and J lost 2 bases. CDR3 length equals 14 residues. CDR3 nucleotides: TGTGCTAGTGGTGCCCGGGACAGCGCCTACGAGCAGTACTTC. As protein: CASGARDSAYEQYF. The full variable domain, with the rest looked up from reference TRBV12-5 and TRBJ2-7, is DARVTQTPRHKVTEMGQEVTMRCQPILGHNTVFWYRQTMMQGLELLAYFRNRAPLDDSGMPKDRFSAEMPDATLATLKIQPSEPRDSAVYFCASGARDSAYEQYFGPGTRLTVT.

There are many counts of this clone. Different DNA sequences within this sample yield the same CDR3. V gene TRBV5-4 combines with J gene TRBJ2-7; D perhaps matches TRBD1 (6 bases). From germline, CDR1 is SGHNT and CDR2 YYREEE (reference sequence). The CDR3 is made up of 14 amino acids. V lost 2 bases, J lost 0 bases, and 9 bases lay in between. The CDR3: CASSLGRGSYEQYF. As DNA, the CDR3 is TGTGCCAGCAGCTTAGGCAGGGGCTCCTACGAGCAGTACTTC.

V gene TRBV28 combines with J gene TRBJ1-6, with 9 bases fitting TRBD1. This CDR3 comprises 14 residues. Trimming cost V 7 bases and J 8 bases; bases outside gene matches: 6. Germline CDR1 and CDR2: MDHEN and SYDVKM. The CDR3 region is CASMGQGLYSPLHF. The CDR3 DNA follows: TGTGCCAGCATGGGACAGGGTTTGTATTCACCCCTCCACTTT.

This chain uses TRBV2 with TRBJ1-3; D possibly corresponds to TRBD1 (5 bases). CDR3 length equals 13 residues. Germline V gene data show CDR1 as SNHLY and CDR2 as FYNNEI. Trimming took off 7 bases at V and 9 bases at J, with 16 bases between the two ends. The chain's CDR3 is CASKDPGMGTIYF. The CDR3 bases are TGTGCCAGCAAGGACCCAGGGATGGGCACCATATATTTT.

Only a few counts were recorded for this clone. The rearrangement joins TRBV11-3 to TRBJ2-6; tentative D call: TRBD1 (6 bases). The CDR3 consists of 20 residues. The V gene lost 0 bases and the J gene lost 0 bases, with 18 bases spanning the gap. Germline values: CDR1 SGHNT, CDR2 YENEEA. The CDR3 DNA sequence: TGTGCCAGCAGCTTAGATCTTTCCTGGACAGTGATCTCTGGGGCCAACGTCCTGACTTTC. Translated, it gives CASSLDLSWTVISGANVLTF. Variable domain in full (rest from reference TRBV11-3 and TRBJ2-6): EAGVVQSPRYKIIEKKQPVAFWCNPISGHNTLYWYLQNLGQGPELLIRYENEEAVDDSQLPKDRFSAERLKGVDSTLKIQPAELGDSAVYLCASSLDLSWTVISGANVLTFGAGSRLTVL.